The clone carrying this TCR beta chain was recorded at least ten times. Its target is not known. The record originates from a study of T-cell reconstitution after alpha-beta-depleted transplantation in children. Points from the study as a whole: Expanded graft clones numbering several hundred reportedly gave rise to alpha-beta T cells about two months after transplant.

Germline CDR1 reads LGHNA; CDR2 reads YSLEER. The germline V and J ends were trimmed by 1 base and 2 bases, with 11 bases remaining between them. The CDR3 runs to 15 residues. Library preparation (for TCRbeta) was performed with unique molecular identifiers. Via MiXCR, TCRdb re-called the PCR reads, giving one row per CDR3 protein. The sample lists roughly 250,000 distinct CDR3 sequences; around 7.5% were seen once. The clonotype originates from a male patient younger than 18 who had a stem cell transplant for acute lymphoblastic leukemia, so the T cells may come from the graft donor. Sequences were derived from PBMCs, mostly from graft donor cells, sampled 180 days after TCRalphabeta/CD19-depleted stem cell transplant. The chain recombines TRBV4-3 with TRBJ1-2; D is possibly TRBD1 (5 bases). Here the CDR3 reads CASSQVTGGNYGYTF. CDR3 DNA: TGCGCCAGCAGCCAAGTTACGGGGGGAAACTATGGCTACACCTTC.